The rows below give T cell receptor beta chains drawn from one sample of a study of blood T cell repertoires in COVID-19. The protocol was immunoSEQ multiplex PCR, while the TCRdb copy is restricted to in-frame clones and leaves out a portion. The data contain more than 95,000 clones, around nine tenths of them singletons. Sequencing was done on a sample of peripheral blood. The receptors were sampled from a woman older than 75 with acute or convalescent COVID-19. Both conserved end residues are trimmed from each CDR3. The order of the fields is D gene, V gene, CDR3 protein. The D gene is left open where the match is weak.

>NA|TRBV6-1
ASSETNRAGPD
>TRBD2|TRBV9
ASSGYSGYSYNEQF
>NA|TRBV6-5
ASSYRTPNEQF
>NA|TRBV5-4
ASSLDRPVIGATQY
>NA|TRBV4-1
ASSQSSGYTDTQY
>NA|TRBV7-6
ASSLPGGSTEAF
>NA|TRBV9
ASSNRVRDTGELF
>NA|TRBV7-9
ASKQGVGYGYT